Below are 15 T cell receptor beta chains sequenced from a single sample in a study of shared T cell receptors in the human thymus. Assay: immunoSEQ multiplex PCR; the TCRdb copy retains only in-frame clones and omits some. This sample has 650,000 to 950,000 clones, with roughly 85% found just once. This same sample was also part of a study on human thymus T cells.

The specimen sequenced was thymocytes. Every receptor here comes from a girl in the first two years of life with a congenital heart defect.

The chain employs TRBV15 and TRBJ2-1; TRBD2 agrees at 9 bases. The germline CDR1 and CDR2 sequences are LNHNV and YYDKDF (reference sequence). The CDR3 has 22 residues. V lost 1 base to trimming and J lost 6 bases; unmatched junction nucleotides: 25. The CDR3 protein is CATSRVLLGPLSTGGGANEQFF. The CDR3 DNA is TGTGCCACCAGCAGAGTGTTGTTGGGGCCATTAAGTACTGGCGGGGGGGCCAATGAGCAGTTCTTC.

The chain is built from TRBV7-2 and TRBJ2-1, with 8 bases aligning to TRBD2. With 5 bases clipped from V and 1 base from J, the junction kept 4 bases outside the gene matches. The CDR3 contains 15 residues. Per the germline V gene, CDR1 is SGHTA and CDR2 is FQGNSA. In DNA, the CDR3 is TGTGCCAGCAGCCGGACTAGCCGGTCCTACAATGAGCAGTTCTTC. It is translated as CASSRTSRSYNEQFF.

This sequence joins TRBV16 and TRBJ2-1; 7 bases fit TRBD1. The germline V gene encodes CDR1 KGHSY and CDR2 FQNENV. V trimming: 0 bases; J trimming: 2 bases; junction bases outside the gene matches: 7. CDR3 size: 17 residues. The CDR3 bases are TGTGCCAGCAGCCAATCGTGGGGGACAGAGGCCTACAATGAGCAGTTCTTC. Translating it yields CASSQSWGTEAYNEQFF.

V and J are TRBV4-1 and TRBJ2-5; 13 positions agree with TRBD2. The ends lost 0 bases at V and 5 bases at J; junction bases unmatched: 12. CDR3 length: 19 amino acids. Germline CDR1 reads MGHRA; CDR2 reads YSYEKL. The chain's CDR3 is CASSQDMPGLAGFWETQYF. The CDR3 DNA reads TGCGCCAGCAGCCAAGATATGCCGGGACTAGCGGGGTTCTGGGAGACCCAGTACTTC.

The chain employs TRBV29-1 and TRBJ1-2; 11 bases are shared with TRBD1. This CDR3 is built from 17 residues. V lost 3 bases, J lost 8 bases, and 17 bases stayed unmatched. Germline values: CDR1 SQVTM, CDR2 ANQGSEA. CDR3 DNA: TGCAGCGTTGAGGATACAAGGCCCGGGGACAGGGGGTTAGGCTACACCTTC. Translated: CSVEDTRPGDRGLGYTF.

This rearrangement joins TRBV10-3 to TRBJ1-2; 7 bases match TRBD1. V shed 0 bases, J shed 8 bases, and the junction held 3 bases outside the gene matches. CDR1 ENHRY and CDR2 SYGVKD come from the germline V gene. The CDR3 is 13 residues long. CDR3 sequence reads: CAISESTGPGYTF. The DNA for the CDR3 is TGTGCCATCAGTGAGTCGACAGGGCCCGGCTACACCTTC.

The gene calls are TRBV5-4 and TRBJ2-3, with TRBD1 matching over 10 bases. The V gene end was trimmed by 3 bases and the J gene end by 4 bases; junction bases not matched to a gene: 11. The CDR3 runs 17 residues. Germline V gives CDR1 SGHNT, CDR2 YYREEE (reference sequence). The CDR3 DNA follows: TGTGCCAGCAGCTCCAATCTTCGGGACAGGGGACCAGATACGCAGTATTTT. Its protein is CASSSNLRDRGPDTQYF.

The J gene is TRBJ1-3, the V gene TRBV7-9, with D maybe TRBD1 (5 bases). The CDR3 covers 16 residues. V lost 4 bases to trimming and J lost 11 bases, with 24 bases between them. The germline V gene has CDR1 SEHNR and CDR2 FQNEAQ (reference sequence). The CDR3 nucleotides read TGTGCCAGCAGCTCTGACCGGCAGGGAGTCGCTAGCGCCATATATTTT. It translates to CASSSDRQGVASAIYF. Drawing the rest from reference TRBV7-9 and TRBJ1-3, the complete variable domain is DTGVSQNPRHKITKRGQNVTFRCDPISEHNRLYWYRQTLGQGPEFLTYFQNEAQLEKSRLLSDRFSAERPKGSFSTLEIQRTEQGDSAMYLCASSSDRQGVASAIYFGEGSWLTVV.

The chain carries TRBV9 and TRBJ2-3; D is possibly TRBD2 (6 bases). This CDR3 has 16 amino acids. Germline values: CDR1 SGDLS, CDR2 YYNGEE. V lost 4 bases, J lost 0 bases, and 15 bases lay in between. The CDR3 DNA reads TGTGCCAGCAGCCCAAGGGACTCTACTAGCACAGATACGCAGTATTTT. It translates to CASSPRDSTSTDTQYF.

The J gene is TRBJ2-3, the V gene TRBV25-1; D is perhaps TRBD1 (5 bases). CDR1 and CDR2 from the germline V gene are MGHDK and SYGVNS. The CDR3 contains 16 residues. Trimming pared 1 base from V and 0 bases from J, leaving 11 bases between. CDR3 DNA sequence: TGTGCCAGCAGTGAATTCGGGCAGGGTAGCACAGATACGCAGTATTTT. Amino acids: CASSEFGQGSTDTQYF.

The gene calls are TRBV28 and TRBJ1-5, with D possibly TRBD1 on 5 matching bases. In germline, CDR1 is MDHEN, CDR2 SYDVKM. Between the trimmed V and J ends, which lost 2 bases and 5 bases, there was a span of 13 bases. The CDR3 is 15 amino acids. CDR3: CASSLQGVRHQPQHF. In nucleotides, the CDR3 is TGTGCCAGCAGTTTACAGGGTGTTCGTCATCAGCCCCAGCATTTT.

CDR3 sequence reads: CASRTPGGNYGYTF. The CDR3 coding sequence is TGCGCCAGCAGAACCCCCGGGGGGAACTATGGCTACACCTTC. V gene TRBV5-1 combines with J gene TRBJ1-2; TRBD1 is a possible D gene (5 bases). From germline, CDR1 is SGHRS and CDR2 YFSETQ. V gave up 5 bases and J gave up 2 bases, with 13 bases separating them. The CDR3 runs to 14 residues.

CDR3 loop: CASSPRTGSNQPQHF. CDR3 coding DNA: TGTGCCAGCAGCCCCCGGACAGGCTCCAATCAGCCCCAGCATTTT. J is TRBJ1-5 and V is TRBV28; 7 bases are a match to TRBD1. This CDR3 is built from 15 residues. The germline V gene encodes CDR1 MDHEN and CDR2 SYDVKM. V lost 6 bases to trimming and J lost 3 bases; unmatched junction nucleotides: 8.

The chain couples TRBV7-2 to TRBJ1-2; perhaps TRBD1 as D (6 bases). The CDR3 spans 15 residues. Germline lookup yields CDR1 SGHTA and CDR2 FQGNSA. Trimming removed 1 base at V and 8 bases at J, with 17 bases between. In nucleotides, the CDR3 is TGTGCCAGCAGCTTAGAGGCCGGGACACCCCGCGGCTACACCTTC. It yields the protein CASSLEAGTPRGYTF.

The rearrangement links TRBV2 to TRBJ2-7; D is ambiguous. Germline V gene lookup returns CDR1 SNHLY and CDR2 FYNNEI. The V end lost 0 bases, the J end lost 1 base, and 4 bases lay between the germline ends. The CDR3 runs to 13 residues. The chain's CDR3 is CASSEASSYEQYF. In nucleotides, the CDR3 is TGTGCCAGCAGTGAAGCCAGTTCCTACGAGCAGTACTTC.